This note documents a single T cell receptor beta chain sequence. Its antigen is not identified. Roughly 0.45 to 1 ug RNA was reverse transcribed with random hexamers. Amplification of TCR beta CDR3 by immunoSEQ multiplex PCR spanned 54 Vbeta and 13 Jbeta. Each CDR3 protein gets one entry after TCRdb re-called the immunoSEQ multiplex PCR reads with MiXCR. The repertoire holds just over 150,000 distinct CDR3 sequences, with nearly 97% as singletons. The TEMRA cells underwent FACS enrichment, while the CD8+ and CD4+ T cells underwent negative isolation. The sample is drawn from a study of CD8 T cells in Susac syndrome. General study results and limits: Individuals included in the TCR sequencing and HLA analysis were acknowledged by the study to be relatively few in number.

The CDR3 has 14 amino acids. V was shortened by 1 base and J by 0 bases, with 6 bases between the two germline ends. The germline CDR1 and CDR2 sequences are SEHNR and FQNEAQ (reference sequence). The sequenced sample consisted of CD8+ T cells from PBMCs. The chain uses TRBV7-9 and TRBJ1-1, with D maybe TRBD1 (5 bases). The TCR was taken from a human donor with multiple sclerosis. CDR3 region: CASSLGQLNTEAFF. As DNA, the CDR3 is TGTGCCAGCAGCTTAGGACAGCTGAACACTGAAGCTTTCTTT.